This record concerns one TCR beta chain sequence. The antigen remains unidentified. The protocol was immunoSEQ multiplex PCR, while the TCRdb copy is restricted to in-frame clones and leaves out a portion. This table has around 200,000 clones, roughly 94% appearing once. The record originates from a study of T cell responses to AZD1222 COVID-19 vaccine. General study findings and limits: The sample set comprised mostly white British donors with more females, and clonal diversity was possibly underestimated. Repertoire sampling occurred only after the peak T cell response. Close to half of all spike-specific TCRs reportedly target regions of the variants that are unmutated. Spike-spanning, vaccine-associated CD4 TCRs were dominant at 160-218 and 743-854.

This CDR3 comprises 16 residues. The V gene lost 1 base and the J gene lost 3 bases, with 16 bases spanning the gap. Per the germline V gene, CDR1 is SGDLS and CDR2 is YYNGEE. Source: peripheral blood, taken 28 days after the second AZD1222 dose. The TCR was taken from an adult who received the AZD1222 COVID-19 vaccine. The V and J genes are TRBV9 and TRBJ1-2; the D gene is possibly TRBD1 (5 bases). For the CDR3, the DNA is TGTGCCAGCAGCGTATCTCCAGGGCTCCGTGACTATGGCTACACCTTC. It yields the protein CASSVSPGLRDYGYTF. Complete variable domain (other parts from reference TRBV9 and TRBJ1-2): DSGVTQTPKHLITATGQRVTLRCSPRSGDLSVYWYQQSLDQGLQFLIQYYNGEERAKGNILERFSAQQFPDLHSELNLSSLELGDSALYFCASSVSPGLRDYGYTFGSGTRLTVV.